This TCR beta chain was identified during a study of cytomegalovirus exposure and HLA in healthy donors. General study findings and limits: On later analysis, the bulk of CMV-associated TCR beta chains appeared to be HLA-restricted.

CDR1 and CDR2 (germline): LGHNA, YNFKEQ. The CDR3 spans 16 residues. Details on this clone: Antigen: not known. One junction end disagrees with the germline gene, perhaps due to a read error.

With 60 Vbeta and 13 Jbeta primers, the PCR was carried out. Clones were read by immunoSEQ multiplex PCR, and TCRdb kept only the in-frame ones, dropping some. This table holds 100,000 or so clones, roughly 80% found once. The sequenced sample consisted of PBMCs. This clonotype was sampled from a man younger than 35 in good health and CMV-seronegative. The chain combines TRBV4-2 with TRBJ2-7; 7 bases agree with TRBD1. The CDR3: CASSQVSIYRGDEQYF. The DNA for the CDR3 is TGTGCCAGCAGTCAAGTTAGCATCTACAGGGGCGACGAGCAGTACTTC.